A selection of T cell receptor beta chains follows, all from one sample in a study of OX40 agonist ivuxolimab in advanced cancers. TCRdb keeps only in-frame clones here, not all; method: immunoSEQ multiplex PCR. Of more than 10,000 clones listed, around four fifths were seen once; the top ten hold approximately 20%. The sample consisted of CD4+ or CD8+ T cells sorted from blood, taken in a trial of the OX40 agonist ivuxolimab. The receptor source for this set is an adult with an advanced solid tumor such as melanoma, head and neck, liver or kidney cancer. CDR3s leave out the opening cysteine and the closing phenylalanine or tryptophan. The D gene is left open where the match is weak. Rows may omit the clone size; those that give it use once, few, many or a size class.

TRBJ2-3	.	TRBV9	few	ASSVGSGTDTQY
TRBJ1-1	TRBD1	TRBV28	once	ASSLQGGRTEAF
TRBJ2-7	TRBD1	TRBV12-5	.	ASGLTGSYEQY
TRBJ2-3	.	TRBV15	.	ATSPGQLSTDTQY
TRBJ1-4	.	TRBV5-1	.	ASSPAVTRGSTNEKLF
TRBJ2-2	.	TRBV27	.	ASMGVRELF
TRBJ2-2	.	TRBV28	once	ASSYRLEGELF
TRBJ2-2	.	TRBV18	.	ASSPEGGTGELF
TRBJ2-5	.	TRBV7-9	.	ASSLDLGAETQY
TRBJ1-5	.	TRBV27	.	ASRVGIGNQPQH
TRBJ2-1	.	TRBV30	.	AWSSTSPGHPYNEQF
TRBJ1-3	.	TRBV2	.	ASSPTEPFSGNTIY
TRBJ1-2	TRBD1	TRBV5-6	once	ASSRQGDYGYT
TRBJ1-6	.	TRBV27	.	ASSSSGEYNSPLH
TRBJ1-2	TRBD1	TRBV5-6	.	ASSPAGGAYGYT
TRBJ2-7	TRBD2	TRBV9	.	ASSVGVAGSSYEQY
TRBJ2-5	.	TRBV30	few	AWRGRDQETQY
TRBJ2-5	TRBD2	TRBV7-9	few	ASSLGAGGQETQY
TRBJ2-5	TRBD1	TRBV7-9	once	ASSPPTGGLETQY
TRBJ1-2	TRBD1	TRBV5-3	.	ARREGQGNGYT
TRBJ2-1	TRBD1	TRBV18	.	ASSAGTGPLLSSYNEQF
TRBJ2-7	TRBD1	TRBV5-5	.	ASSSDRDRVTYEQY
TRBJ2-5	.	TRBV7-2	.	ASSFPPLGTQETQY
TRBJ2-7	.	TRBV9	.	ASSPGAGRYEQY
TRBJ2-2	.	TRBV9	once	ASSVVSSNTGELF
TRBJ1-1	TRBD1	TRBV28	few	ASSGTGGFGTEAF
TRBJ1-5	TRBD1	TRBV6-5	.	ASSGQGFDQPQH
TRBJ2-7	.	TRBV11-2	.	ASSLVYYEQY
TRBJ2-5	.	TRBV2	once	ASRDSWETQY
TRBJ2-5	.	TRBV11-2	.	ASSLRSSDEETQY
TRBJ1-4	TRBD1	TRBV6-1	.	ASSEEMRGQGNEKLF
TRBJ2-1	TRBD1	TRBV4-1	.	ASSQPRGQSYNEQF
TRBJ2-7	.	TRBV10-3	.	ASSPSGLNEQY
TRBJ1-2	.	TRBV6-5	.	ASSYPPGLDYGYT
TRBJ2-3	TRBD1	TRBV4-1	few	ASSQGTGVADTQY
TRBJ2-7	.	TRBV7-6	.	ASSLGGQIAYEQY